This T cell receptor (beta chain) was obtained from a study of shared clonotypes between healthy human individuals. Findings and caveats of the study: In general, naive subsets displayed greater estimated richness than memory subsets did.

Clones were read by immunoSEQ multiplex PCR, and TCRdb kept only the in-frame ones, dropping some. The sample lists some 1,900,000 clones; about 95% were seen once. Naive CD8 cells comprised CD45RO-negative, CCR7-positively selected cells, excluding terminally differentiated effector memory CD45RA+ cells. Adults of Caucasian background living in Nashville, Tennessee made up all donors. With respect to this clone: What it recognizes is unknown.

The CDR3 runs 18 residues. V usage is TRBV21-1 and J usage is TRBJ1-3; TRBD1, the table's D call, lacks a check against the DNA. TRBV21-1 is recorded as a pseudogene. The clonotype originates from a man younger than 30 in good health. The sample comprised naive CD8+ T cells sorted from blood. The CDR3 nucleotides are TGTGCCAGCAGCAAGAGGGACAGGGAGTTTTTCTCTGGAAACACCATATATTTT. Translation: CASSKRDREFFSGNTIYF.